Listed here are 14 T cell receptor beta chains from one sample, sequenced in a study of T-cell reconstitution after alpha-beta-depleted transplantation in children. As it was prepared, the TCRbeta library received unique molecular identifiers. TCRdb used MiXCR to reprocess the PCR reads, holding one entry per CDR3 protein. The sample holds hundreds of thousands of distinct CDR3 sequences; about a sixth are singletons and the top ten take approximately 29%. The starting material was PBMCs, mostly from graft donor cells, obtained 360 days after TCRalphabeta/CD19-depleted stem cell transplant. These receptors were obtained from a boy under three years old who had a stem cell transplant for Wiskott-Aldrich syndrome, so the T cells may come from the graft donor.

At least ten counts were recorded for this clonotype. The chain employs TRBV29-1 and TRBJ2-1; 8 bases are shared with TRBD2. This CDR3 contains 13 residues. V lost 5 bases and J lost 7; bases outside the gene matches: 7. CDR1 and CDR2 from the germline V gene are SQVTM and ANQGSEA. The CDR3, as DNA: TGCAGCGTTATTCGGGAGGGCTATAATGAGCAGTTCTTC. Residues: CSVIREGYNEQFF.

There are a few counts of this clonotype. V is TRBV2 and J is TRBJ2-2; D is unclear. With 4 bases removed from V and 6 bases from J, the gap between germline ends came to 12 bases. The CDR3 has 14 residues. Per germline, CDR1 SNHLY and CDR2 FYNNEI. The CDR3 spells CASSGVETAGELFF. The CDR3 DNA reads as TGTGCCAGCAGTGGGGTGGAAACGGCCGGGGAGCTGTTTTTT.

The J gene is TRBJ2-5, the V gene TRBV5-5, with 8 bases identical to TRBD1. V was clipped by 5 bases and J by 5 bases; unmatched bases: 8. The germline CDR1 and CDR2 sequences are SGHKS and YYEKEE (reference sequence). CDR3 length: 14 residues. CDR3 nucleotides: TGTGCCAGCAGTAAGACAGGGGCGTTGGAGACCCAGTACTTC. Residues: CASSKTGALETQYF.

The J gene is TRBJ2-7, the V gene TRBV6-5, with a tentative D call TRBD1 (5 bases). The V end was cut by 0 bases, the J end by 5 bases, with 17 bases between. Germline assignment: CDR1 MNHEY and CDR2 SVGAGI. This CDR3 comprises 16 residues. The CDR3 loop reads CASSYSSRGRAHEQYF. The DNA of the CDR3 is TGTGCCAGCAGTTACTCGAGTAGGGGTAGGGCCCACGAGCAGTACTTC.

The CDR3 DNA reads as TGTGCCAGCAGTCTTACTCTTCAGGGGGGTTCCTCCTACGAGCAGTACTTC. Protein sequence: CASSLTLQGGSSYEQYF. The chain combines TRBV12-3 or TRBV12-4 with TRBJ2-7; D is possibly TRBD1 (7 bases). The V end was cut by 5 bases, the J end by 0 bases, with 20 bases between. The CDR3 spans 17 residues.

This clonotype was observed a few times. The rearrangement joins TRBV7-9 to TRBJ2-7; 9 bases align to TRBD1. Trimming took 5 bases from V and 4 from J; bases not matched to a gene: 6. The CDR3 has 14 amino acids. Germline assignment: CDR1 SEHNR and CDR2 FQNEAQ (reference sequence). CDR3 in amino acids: CASSNRDRGYEQYF. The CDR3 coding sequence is TGTGCCAGCAGCAATCGTGACAGGGGGTACGAGCAGTACTTC.

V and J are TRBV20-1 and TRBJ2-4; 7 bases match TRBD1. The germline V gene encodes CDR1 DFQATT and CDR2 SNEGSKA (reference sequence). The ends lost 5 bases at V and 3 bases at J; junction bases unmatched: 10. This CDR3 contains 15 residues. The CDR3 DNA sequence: TGCAGTGCTCCCAATTCAGGGGGTAGCAAAAACATTCAGTACTTC. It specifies CSAPNSGGSKNIQYF.

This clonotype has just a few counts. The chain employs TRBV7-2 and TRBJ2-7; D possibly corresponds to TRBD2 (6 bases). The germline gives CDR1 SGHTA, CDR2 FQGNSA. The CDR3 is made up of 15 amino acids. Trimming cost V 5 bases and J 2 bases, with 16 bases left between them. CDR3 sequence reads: CASSPKAGSTYEQYF. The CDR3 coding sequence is TGTGCCAGCAGCCCAAAAGCGGGCTCCACCTACGAGCAGTACTTC.

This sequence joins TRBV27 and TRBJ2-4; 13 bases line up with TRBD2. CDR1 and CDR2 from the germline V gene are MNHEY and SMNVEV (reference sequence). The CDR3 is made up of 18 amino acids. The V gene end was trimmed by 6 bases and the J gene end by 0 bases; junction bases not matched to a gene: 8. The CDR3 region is CASRRTSGSGSAKNIQYF. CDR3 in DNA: TGTGCCAGCAGACGGACTAGCGGGAGCGGTTCAGCCAAAAACATTCAGTACTTC.

Here the CDR3 reads CASSESPGTIYF. DNA of the CDR3: TGTGCCAGCAGTGAATCCCCCGGCACCATATATTTT. This chain connects TRBV25-1 to TRBJ1-3; D remains ambiguous. In germline, CDR1 is MGHDK, CDR2 SYGVNS. Trimming stripped 1 base from V and 9 bases from J, with 7 bases between. The CDR3 has 12 residues.

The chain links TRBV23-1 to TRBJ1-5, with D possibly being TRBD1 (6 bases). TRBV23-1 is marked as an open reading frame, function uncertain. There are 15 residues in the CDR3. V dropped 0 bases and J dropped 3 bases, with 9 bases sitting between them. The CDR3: CASSQSRGHNQPQHF. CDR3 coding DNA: TGCGCCAGCAGTCAATCGAGGGGACACAATCAGCCCCAGCATTTT.

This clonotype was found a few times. DNA for the CDR3: TGTGCCAGCAGAGGGAACAGGGGTGGTGAAACTGAAGCTTTCTTT. Residues: CASRGNRGGETEAFF. The chain combines TRBV28 with TRBJ1-1; 7 positions agree with TRBD1. In germline, CDR1 is MDHEN, CDR2 SYDVKM. CDR3 size: 15 residues. V lost 6 bases to trimming and J lost 5 bases; unmatched junction nucleotides: 12.

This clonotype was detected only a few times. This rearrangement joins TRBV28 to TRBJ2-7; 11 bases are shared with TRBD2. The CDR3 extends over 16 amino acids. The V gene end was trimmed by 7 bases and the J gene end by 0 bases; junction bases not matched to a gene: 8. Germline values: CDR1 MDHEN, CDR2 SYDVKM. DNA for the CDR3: TGTGCCAGCAAACCCGGGGGACTAGCGGCCTCCTACGAGCAGTACTTC. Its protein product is CASKPGGLAASYEQYF.

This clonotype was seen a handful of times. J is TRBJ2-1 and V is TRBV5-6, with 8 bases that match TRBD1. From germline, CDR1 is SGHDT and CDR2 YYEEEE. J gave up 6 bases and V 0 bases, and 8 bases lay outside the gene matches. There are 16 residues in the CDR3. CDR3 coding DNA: TGTGCCAGCAGCTTGGGTATGGACAGGGTAGGCAATGAGCAGTTCTTC. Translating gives CASSLGMDRVGNEQFF.